This record looks at one T cell receptor (beta chain) sequence and its context. Its antigen remains unidentified. The data derive from a study of cytomegalovirus exposure and HLA in healthy donors. Germline V gene lookup returns CDR1 ENHRY and CDR2 SYGVKD. The CDR3 has 12 residues. V shed 4 bases, J shed 12 bases, and the junction held 9 bases outside the gene matches. Broader study findings: Earlier results showed most TCR beta V segments being productive about 87% or about 30% of the time. Reports indicate that TCR beta sequences accurately predicted the HLA-A and HLA-B alleles of most subjects. Of the V segments, some could not be distinguished, including TRBV6-2 and TRBV6-3, and were excluded. The study flagged about 150 TCR beta chains as cytomegalovirus-associated.

In the PCR, 60 Vbeta and 13 Jbeta primers were used. The repertoire was sequenced with immunoSEQ multiplex PCR; TCRdb's copy has only in-frame clones and lacks some. This sample's clone table lists 93,000 or so clones. Sequencing used PBMCs. This chain uses TRBV10-3 with TRBJ2-7, with TRBD1 identical over 7 bases. The TCR comes from a man aged 40-49 years in good health and CMV-seronegative. This CDR3 reads CAISGGQDARYF. CDR3 coding DNA: TGTGCCATCAGTGGTGGACAGGACGCGAGGTACTTC.